This T cell receptor beta chain was sequenced during a study of T cells in Graves' hyperthyroidism and ophthalmopathy. Study-wide results and caveats: Ophthalmopathy got predicted by the model a median 6.5 months before its onset. Most thyroid-expanded clonotypes above 0.001 were also found in blood. Ophthalmopathy could be told apart from stable hyperthyroidism with a 13 V-J model.

TCR beta CDR3 sequences were amplified from RNA transcripts. HTBI primers drove first-round RT-PCR of the TCR CDR3. MiXCR was run by TCRdb on the multiplex PCR reads, yielding one entry per CDR3 protein. The table shows a few hundred thousand distinct CDR3 sequences, with roughly 15% occurring only once. The length of the CDR3 is 16 residues. V was shortened by 0 bases and J by 0 bases, with 9 bases between the two germline ends. Germline assignment: CDR1 LNHNV and CDR2 YYDKDF (reference sequence). This clonotype has ten or more counts. The antigen remains unidentified. The V and J genes are TRBV15 and TRBJ1-5, with D hard to call. This clonotype was sampled from a woman between 18 and 29 years old with Graves' ophthalmopathy. Sequenced material: blood. This chain's CDR3 is CATSRDGRGSNQPQHF. As DNA, the CDR3 is TGTGCCACCAGCAGAGATGGGCGGGGTAGCAATCAGCCCCAGCATTTT.